The clone carrying this TCR beta chain was seen just once. The sample is drawn from a study of blood T cell repertoires in COVID-19. Across the study: In each case, the material was cDNA or gDNA derived from T cells, B-cell-depleted T cells, or PBMCs.

Clones were sequenced by immunoSEQ multiplex PCR, and TCRdb holds only the in-frame ones, with some missing. The sample has approximately 92,000 clones, roughly 86% seen once. This CDR3 contains 18 residues. CDR1 and CDR2 (germline): LNHNV, YYDKDF (reference sequence). The trim removed 5 bases at V and 4 bases at J, leaving 8 bases unmatched. The gene calls are TRBV15 and TRBJ2-2, with 15 bases fitting TRBD2. The sequence was collected from a woman aged 60-70 years in a cohort sampled during active or convalescent COVID-19. Sequencing was carried out using peripheral blood. The CDR3 loop is CATSEGLAGGMGTGELFF. The CDR3 nucleotides read TGTGCCACCAGCGAAGGACTAGCGGGAGGGATGGGCACCGGGGAGCTGTTTTTT.